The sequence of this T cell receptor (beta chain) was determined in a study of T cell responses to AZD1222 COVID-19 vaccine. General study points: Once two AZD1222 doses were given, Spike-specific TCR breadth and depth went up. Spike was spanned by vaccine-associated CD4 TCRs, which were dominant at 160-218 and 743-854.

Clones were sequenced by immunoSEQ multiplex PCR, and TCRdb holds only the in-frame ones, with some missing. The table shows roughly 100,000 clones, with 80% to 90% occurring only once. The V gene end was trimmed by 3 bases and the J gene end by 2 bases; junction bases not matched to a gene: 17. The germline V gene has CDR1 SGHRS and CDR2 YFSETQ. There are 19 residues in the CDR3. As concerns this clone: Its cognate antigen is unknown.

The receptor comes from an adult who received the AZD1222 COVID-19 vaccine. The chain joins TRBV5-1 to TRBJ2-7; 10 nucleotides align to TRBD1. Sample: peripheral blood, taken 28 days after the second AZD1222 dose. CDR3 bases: TGCGCCAGCAGCTCCCCACGGGACAGGGGATCCCTCCTTCCCTACGAGCAGTACTTC. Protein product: CASSSPRDRGSLLPYEQYF.